Each of the 16 T cell receptor beta chains below was sequenced from the same sample in a study of breast tumors, draining lymph nodes, adjacent tissues. TCRdb re-called the multiplex PCR reads through MiXCR, storing one row per CDR3 protein. The sample shows approximately 280,000 distinct CDR3 sequences, more than 30% of them seen only once. The lymph nodes were axillary draining lymph nodes from breast cancer patients. The specimen sequenced was axillary lymph node tissue. The origin of the receptors is a female donor with breast cancer. Some clones in this sample may be carry-over from other donors' samples.

This clonotype was recorded many times. This chain uses TRBV12-3 or TRBV12-4 with TRBJ2-7; D possibly corresponds to TRBD1 (6 bases). The CDR3 extends over 15 amino acids. The V and J ends lost 5 bases and 2 bases respectively, with 16 bases between them. Here the CDR3 DNA reads TGTGCCAGCAGTGGGCGGCTCGGGACACCCTACGAGCAGTACTTC. Its protein is CASSGRLGTPYEQYF.

This clonotype appeared many times. The gene calls are TRBV7-9 and TRBJ2-6; TRBD2 aligns across 13 bases. Unmatched junction bases numbered 9, after V lost 7 bases and J lost 0 bases. The CDR3 has 19 residues. Germline CDR1 SEHNR, CDR2 FQNEAQ (reference sequence). The CDR3 region has the DNA TGTGCCAGCAAACCCGGGACTAGCGGGACGAGCTCTGGGGCCAACGTCCTGACTTTC. Its translation: CASKPGTSGTSSGANVLTF.

This clonotype was recorded at least ten times. V is TRBV7-8 and J is TRBJ2-1, with 11 nucleotides matching TRBD2. After removal of 4 bases from V and 2 bases from J, the junction contained 7 bases not matched to a gene. Germline CDR1 and CDR2: SGHVS and FQNEAQ. This CDR3 is 17 amino acids long. This CDR3 reads CASSSGLAGLPYNEQFF. In DNA form, the CDR3 reads TGTGCCAGCAGCTCTGGACTAGCGGGCCTTCCCTACAATGAGCAGTTCTTC.

Many counts were recorded for this clonotype. The rearrangement joins TRBV7-8 to TRBJ2-1; a weak D match, TRBD2 (6 bases). CDR3 length: 15 amino acids. From germline, CDR1 is SGHVS and CDR2 FQNEAQ. V was pared by 4 bases and J by 0 bases, with 10 bases between. The CDR3 nucleotides are TGTGCCAGCAGCTCCGGGACTCTCTCCTACAATGAGCAGTTCTTC. This gives the protein CASSSGTLSYNEQFF.

This clonotype appeared many times. V is TRBV20-1 and J is TRBJ2-7; a weak D match, TRBD2 (6 bases). Germline-derived CDR1 and CDR2 are DFQATT and SNEGSKA (reference sequence). V was clipped by 5 bases and J by 4 bases, with 18 bases between them. The CDR3 covers 14 residues. CDR3 amino acids: CSASRVAGLYEQYF. CDR3 DNA sequence: TGCAGTGCTTCCAGGGTGGCGGGGTTATACGAGCAGTACTTC.

This clonotype was detected many times. V and J are TRBV7-6 and TRBJ2-1; D possibly matches TRBD1 or TRBD2 (6 bases each). The CDR3 spans 16 residues. Trimming removed 1 base from V and 0 bases from J, with 10 bases in between. Looked up from germline, CDR1 is SGHVS and CDR2 is FNYEAQ. CDR3 sequence: CASSLGGAASYNEQFF. The CDR3 DNA sequence: TGTGCCAGCAGCTTAGGGGGGGCGGCCTCCTACAATGAGCAGTTCTTC.

The chain joins TRBV24-1 to TRBJ2-3; 10 bases map to TRBD2. The CDR3 sequence is 15 residues long. The V and J ends lost 4 bases and 4 bases, in that order; junction bases with no gene match: 4. Germline V lookup: CDR1 KGHDR, CDR2 SFDVKD. CDR3 nucleotide sequence: TGTGCCACCAGTGACTCTAGCGGGAGTTCAGATACGCAGTATTTT. Amino acid sequence: CATSDSSGSSDTQYF.

This clonotype came up many times. The chain recombines TRBV19 with TRBJ2-3, with 8 bases aligning to TRBD1. Germline-derived CDR1 and CDR2 are LNHDA and SQIVND (reference sequence). The CDR3 sequence is 15 residues long. Losses at the gene ends were 3 bases for V and 4 bases for J; bases not matched to a gene: 6. The CDR3 protein is CASSITAGGADTQYF. The CDR3 nucleotides read TGTGCCAGTAGTATCACGGCAGGGGGCGCAGATACGCAGTATTTT.

Worth noting for this clonotype: Given a much more abundant clone one base away, this may be a read error. This sequence joins TRBV9 and TRBJ2-1, with 11 bases matching TRBD2. From germline, CDR1 is SGDLS and CDR2 YYNGEE. This CDR3 is built from 15 residues. Here the CDR3 reads CAGSVVAGGFNEQFF. As DNA, the CDR3 is TGTGCCGGCAGCGTAGTAGCGGGAGGGTTCAATGAGCAGTTCTTC.

In its sample, this clonotype was seen many times. This chain connects TRBV7-2 to TRBJ2-1; 8 positions agree with TRBD2. J gave up 11 bases and V 4 bases, and 4 bases lay outside the gene matches. The length of the CDR3 is 12 residues. CDR1 is SGHTA, CDR2 FQGNSA, per germline. The CDR3 loop is CASSSRGGQQFF. For the CDR3, the DNA is TGTGCCAGCAGCTCCCGGGGGGGCCAGCAGTTCTTC.

Many counts were recorded for this clonotype. This chain joins TRBV7-3 and TRBJ2-3; no clear D gene. V lost 1 base and J lost 1, with 6 bases in between. The CDR3 has 14 residues. Germline lookup yields CDR1 SGHTA and CDR2 FQGTGA. The CDR3 spells CASSLMGGTDTQYF. CDR3 DNA: TGTGCCAGCAGCTTAATGGGCGGCACAGATACGCAGTATTTT.

This clonotype was detected many times. J is TRBJ2-3 and V is TRBV6-6; no firm D call. The V end was cut by 0 bases, the J end by 3 bases, with 7 bases between. This CDR3 comprises 14 residues. Germline V gives CDR1 MNHNY, CDR2 SVGAGI (reference sequence). Written as DNA, the CDR3 is TGTGCCAGCAGTTACTCGCCTGTAACAGATACGCAGTATTTT. It encodes CASSYSPVTDTQYF.

This clonotype was found many times. J is TRBJ1-2 and V is TRBV7-9; 7 positions agree with TRBD1. J gave up 7 bases and V 5 bases, and 10 bases lay outside the gene matches. CDR1 and CDR2 (germline): SEHNR, FQNEAQ (reference sequence). CDR3 length equals 14 residues. The CDR3 DNA follows: TGTGCCAGCAGCCCTTTCGACAGGGAACGTGGCTACACCTTC. Its translation: CASSPFDRERGYTF. Variable domain in full (rest from reference TRBV7-9 and TRBJ1-2): DTGVSQNPRHKITKRGQNVTFRCDPISEHNRLYWYRQTLGQGPEFLTYFQNEAQLEKSRLLSDRFSAERPKGSFSTLEIQRTEQGDSAMYLCASSPFDRERGYTFGSGTRLTVV.

In regard to this clonotype: A clone one base away is much larger, so this may be a read error. The chain combines TRBV13 with TRBJ2-7; 9 nucleotides agree with TRBD2. Germline CDR1 is PRHDT and CDR2 is FYEKMQ (reference sequence). CDR3 size: 18 residues. V shed 0 bases and J 3 bases; nucleotides not matched to a gene: 12. The CDR3 sequence is CASSLGSLFSGSIYEQYF. CDR3 coding DNA: TGTGCCAGCAGCTTAGGATCCCTCTTTAGCGGGAGTATCTACGAGCAGTACTTC.

Ten or more counts support this clonotype. The CDR3 DNA reads as TGTGCCAGTAGTTGGCGACTAGCGGGAGGCTACTACAATGAGCAGTTCTTC. Translating gives CASSWRLAGGYYNEQFF. The chain links TRBV19 to TRBJ2-1; 13 nucleotides agree with TRBD2. The CDR3 is made up of 17 amino acids. V lost 5 bases to trimming and J lost 3 bases; unmatched junction nucleotides: 7. The germline gives CDR1 LNHDA, CDR2 SQIVND (reference sequence).

The chain has TRBV4-1 and TRBJ2-1; 15 bases fit TRBD2. The V gene end was trimmed by 3 bases and the J gene end by 8 bases; junction bases not matched to a gene: 8. The CDR3 is made up of 17 amino acids. Germline loops: CDR1 MGHRA, CDR2 YSYEKL. The CDR3 region is CASSQAGLAGGFYEQFF. The CDR3 bases are TGCGCCAGCAGCCAGGCCGGACTAGCGGGAGGGTTCTATGAGCAGTTCTTC.